This record covers a single T cell receptor (beta chain). The data originate from a study of blood T cell repertoires in COVID-19. The method was immunoSEQ multiplex PCR; TCRdb's version includes in-frame clones alone and lacks a portion of them. The repertoire includes about 440,000 clones, around nine tenths of them detected once, and 4.3% sits in the top ten. V trimming: 1 base; J trimming: 7 bases; junction bases outside the gene matches: 8. This CDR3 region has 16 residues. The germline CDR1 and CDR2 sequences are SGDLS and YYNGEE. This chain uses TRBV9 with TRBJ2-1; 10 bases match TRBD2. Sequenced: peripheral blood. The sequence derives from a woman between 25 and 40 years old with acute or convalescent COVID-19. The CDR3 spells CASSVPLAGAINEQFF. The DNA for the CDR3 is TGTGCCAGCAGCGTACCCCTAGCGGGGGCGATTAATGAGCAGTTCTTC. Based on the CDR3 plus reference TRBV9 and TRBJ2-1, the full variable domain is DSGVTQTPKHLITATGQRVTLRCSPRSGDLSVYWYQQSLDQGLQFLIQYYNGEERAKGNILERFSAQQFPDLHSELNLSSLELGDSALYFCASSVPLAGAINEQFFGPGTRLTVL.